A single sample gave rise to the 30 T cell receptor beta chains below, sequenced in a study of cytomegalovirus exposure and HLA in healthy donors. The primer mix had 60 Vbeta and 13 Jbeta primers. Profiling relied on immunoSEQ multiplex PCR, and the TCRdb table lists in-frame clones only, not all of them. Seen here are more than 90,000 clones, roughly three quarters observed once, and the top ten hold about 0.79%. Specimen: PBMCs. These receptors were obtained from a woman aged 60-75 years in good health and CMV-seronegative.

The chain recombines TRBV19 with TRBJ1-6; D is possibly TRBD1 (5 bases). Trimming left V 2 bases short and J 10 bases short, with 12 bases between. Germline V lookup: CDR1 LNHDA, CDR2 SQIVND (reference sequence). This CDR3 has 14 residues. The CDR3 DNA sequence: TGTGCCAGTAGTATATTAGGGGTATTGTCACCCCTCCACTTT. This codes for CASSILGVLSPLHF.

The chain is built from TRBV7-9 and TRBJ2-7; 14 bases are shared with TRBD2. The CDR3 is made up of 16 amino acids. Germline V gene data show CDR1 as SEHNR and CDR2 as FQNEAQ (reference sequence). V was clipped by 5 bases and J by 6 bases; unmatched bases: 9. CDR3 nucleotide sequence: TGTGCCAGCAGCCCTGGGGGACTAGCGGGAGAAGGCGAGCAGTACTTC. Translation: CASSPGGLAGEGEQYF.

This chain uses TRBV19 with TRBJ1-3; perhaps TRBD1 as D (6 bases). The V end was cut by 4 bases, the J end by 2 bases, with 9 bases between. CDR3 length: 14 residues. The germline V gene encodes CDR1 LNHDA and CDR2 SQIVND (reference sequence). The CDR3 region has the DNA TGTGCCAGTAGTACAGACAGGCCTGGAAACACCATATATTTT. Residues: CASSTDRPGNTIYF.

The chain couples TRBV19 to TRBJ1-5; 11 positions agree with TRBD1. The germline V gene has CDR1 LNHDA and CDR2 SQIVND (reference sequence). With V trimmed by 9 bases and J by 3 bases, 13 bases remained unmatched. The CDR3 is 17 amino acids. Here the CDR3 DNA reads TGTGCCAGCCAACGTGGGACAGGGGGTTATATCAATCAGCCCCAGCATTTT. It translates to CASQRGTGGYINQPQHF. Filled out from reference TRBV19 and TRBJ1-5, the complete variable domain reads DGGITQSPKYLFRKEGQNVTLSCEQNLNHDAMYWYRQDPGQGLRLIYYSQIVNDFQKGDIAEGYSVSREKKESFPLTVTSAQKNPTAFYLCASQRGTGGYINQPQHFGDGTRLSIL.

This chain joins TRBV27 and TRBJ1-4, with TRBD1 matching 9 bases. CDR1 and CDR2 from the germline V gene are MNHEY and SMNVEV (reference sequence). V lost 6 bases, J lost 4 bases, and 12 bases stayed unmatched. This CDR3 has 17 residues. The CDR3 reads CASSKTGGADLNEKLFF. CDR3 DNA sequence: TGTGCCAGCAGCAAAACAGGGGGCGCGGATCTTAATGAAAAACTGTTTTTT.

The rearrangement joins TRBV7-9 to TRBJ1-5; 7 bases are shared with TRBD1. After removal of 1 base from V and 10 bases from J, the junction contained 4 bases not matched to a gene. The CDR3 is 13 amino acids. Germline V gene lookup returns CDR1 SEHNR and CDR2 FQNEAQ (reference sequence). This CDR3 is CASSLETGIPQHF. The CDR3, as DNA: TGTGCCAGCAGCTTAGAGACAGGGATACCCCAGCATTTT.

The table lists this clone with a few counts. The sample contains more than one DNA sequence encoding this CDR3. The gene calls are TRBV5-6 and TRBJ2-7; a possible D gene is TRBD1 (6 bases). The CDR3 contains 12 residues. The V end lost 2 bases, the J end lost 4 bases, and 7 bases lay between the germline ends. The germline gives CDR1 SGHDT, CDR2 YYEEEE. The CDR3 DNA reads as TGTGCCAGCAGCTTAGGACAGTACGAGCAGTACTTC. The encoded protein is CASSLGQYEQYF.

The CDR3 protein is CASRTTGGGFYEQYF. Here the CDR3 DNA reads TGTGCCAGCAGGACGACAGGGGGCGGGTTCTACGAGCAGTACTTC. The rearrangement uses TRBV7-2 and TRBJ2-7, with 10 bases lining up with TRBD1. The V gene's germline CDR1 is SGHTA and CDR2 FQGNSA. This CDR3 comprises 15 residues. Trimming removed 6 bases from V and 3 bases from J; junction bases left unmatched: 8.

The rearrangement uses TRBV7-8 and TRBJ2-7; 9 bases fit TRBD1. With 1 base clipped from V and 2 bases from J, the junction kept 6 bases outside the gene matches. The length of the CDR3 is 16 residues. Germline V gives CDR1 SGHVS, CDR2 FQNEAQ. DNA of the CDR3: TGTGCCAGCAGCTTAGGGGGGGGACAGGGTGCCTACGAGCAGTACTTC. Translation: CASSLGGGQGAYEQYF.

The V and J genes are TRBV6-6 and TRBJ1-2, with 8 bases identical to TRBD1. Germline loops: CDR1 MNHNY, CDR2 SVGAGI (reference sequence). The CDR3 runs to 16 residues. Trimming at V came to 2 bases and at J to 1 base, leaving 6 bases not matched to a gene. The chain's CDR3 is CASSYARTGINYGYTF. The CDR3 coding sequence is TGTGCCAGCAGTTACGCGAGGACAGGGATTAACTATGGCTACACCTTC.

This chain connects TRBV27 to TRBJ1-1; D possibly corresponds to TRBD1 (5 bases). CDR1 and CDR2 from the germline V gene are MNHEY and SMNVEV (reference sequence). Trimming took off 2 bases at V and 2 bases at J, with 9 bases between the two ends. This CDR3 has 14 amino acids. CDR3 nucleotide sequence: TGTGCCAGCAGTTTAAGGGGCAGCAACACTGAAGCTTTCTTT. It translates to CASSLRGSNTEAFF.

The rearrangement uses TRBV19 and TRBJ2-7, with a tentative D call TRBD1 (5 bases). The germline V gene has CDR1 LNHDA and CDR2 SQIVND (reference sequence). The CDR3 runs 17 residues. The germline V and J ends were trimmed by 2 bases and 1 base, with 18 bases remaining between them. CDR3 DNA: TGTGCCAGTAGTATAAGACATTCTTTAGGGGTATCCTACGAGCAGTACTTC. This sequence encodes CASSIRHSLGVSYEQYF.

V gene TRBV6-5 combines with J gene TRBJ1-1; perhaps TRBD1 as D (6 bases). CDR1 is MNHEY, CDR2 SVGAGI, per germline. The CDR3 has 14 residues. V was trimmed by 6 bases and J by 2 bases, leaving 13 bases between them. For the CDR3, the DNA is TGTGCCAGCAGCCCAGGACAGTTAAACACTGAAGCTTTCTTT. Protein sequence: CASSPGQLNTEAFF.

The J gene is TRBJ2-7, the V gene TRBV11-3; D ambiguous. V lost 2 bases to trimming and J lost 3 bases, with 11 bases between them. This CDR3 is 14 amino acids long. Germline CDR1 and CDR2: SGHNT and YENEEA. The CDR3 region is CASSLSHSNYEQYF. DNA for the CDR3: TGTGCCAGCAGCTTATCCCATAGTAACTACGAGCAGTACTTC.

The V call is TRBV5-1, the J call TRBJ2-1; D is unresolved. The CDR3 consists of 15 residues. Per the germline V gene, CDR1 is SGHRS and CDR2 is YFSETQ. Trimming left V 0 bases short and J 0 bases short, with 7 bases between. CDR3 sequence: CASSLGRSSYNEQFF. The CDR3 coding sequence is TGCGCCAGCAGCTTGGGTCGGAGCTCCTACAATGAGCAGTTCTTC.

The table lists this clone with a few counts. The chain employs TRBV10-3 and TRBJ1-1; 9 bases align to TRBD1. V was pared by 4 bases and J by 11 bases, with 11 bases of the junction left unmatched. CDR1 and CDR2 (germline): ENHRY, SYGVKD. There are 14 residues in the CDR3. CDR3 sequence reads: CAISGRITGGTAFF. The CDR3 nucleotides are TGTGCCATCAGTGGGCGAATCACAGGGGGCACGGCTTTCTTT.

J is TRBJ2-7 and V is TRBV10-3; D is perhaps TRBD2 (6 bases). Germline lookup yields CDR1 ENHRY and CDR2 SYGVKD. The CDR3 totals 12 residues. Trimming removed 5 bases at V and 7 bases at J, with 12 bases between. The CDR3 reads CAISSPGREQYF. CDR3 DNA sequence: TGTGCCATCAGTAGCCCGGGGAGGGAGCAGTACTTC.

The V gene is TRBV7-2, the J gene TRBJ1-4, with 8 bases aligning to TRBD1. This CDR3 contains 17 residues. J was trimmed by 5 bases and V by 1 base; bases with no gene match: 9. Germline-derived CDR1 and CDR2 are SGHTA and FQGNSA. The CDR3 DNA reads TGTGCCAGCAGCTTAGGTTCACAGGGGGAAGGAAATGAAAAACTGTTTTTT. Encoded protein: CASSLGSQGEGNEKLFF.

The chain recombines TRBV25-1 with TRBJ1-2; the D gene is possibly TRBD1 (5 bases). Germline CDR1 reads MGHDK; CDR2 reads SYGVNS. The CDR3 is 15 residues long. V lost 6 bases and J 4 bases, leaving 18 bases between the germline ends. Here the CDR3 DNA reads TGTGCCAGCAGCGGGGAGGGGTTCCGGAGCTATGGCTACACCTTC. As protein: CASSGEGFRSYGYTF.

The V gene is TRBV27, the J gene TRBJ1-4; tentatively, D is TRBD1 (6 bases). Germline CDR1 is MNHEY and CDR2 is SMNVEV (reference sequence). CDR3 size: 16 residues. The V and J ends lost 6 bases and 7 bases respectively, with 21 bases between them. CDR3 nucleotides: TGTGCCAGCAGAACCCGGAAGGGGACAAGGGCTGAAAAACTGTTTTTT. This codes for CASRTRKGTRAEKLFF.

The gene calls are TRBV6-7 and TRBJ2-1; possible D gene TRBD2, 6 bases. TRBV6-7 falls under the ORF class, with uncertain function. The length of the CDR3 is 15 residues. The V and J ends lost 6 bases and 2 bases respectively, with 14 bases between them. CDR3 coding DNA: TGTGCCAGCAGCAAAAGCGGGCGTACCTACAATGAGCAGTTCTTC. Translation: CASSKSGRTYNEQFF.

DNA of the CDR3: TGTGCCAGCAACGGACTAGCGGGGGCAAATGAGCAGTTCTTC. Protein product: CASNGLAGANEQFF. The chain uses TRBV2 and TRBJ2-1; 13 nucleotides line up with TRBD2. Germline V gene lookup returns CDR1 SNHLY and CDR2 FYNNEI. CDR3 length: 14 amino acids. The V gene end was trimmed by 7 bases and the J gene end by 7 bases; junction bases not matched to a gene: 4.

V usage is TRBV7-8 and J usage is TRBJ1-1; weak D call: TRBD1 (6 bases). The CDR3 is 13 amino acids. V lost 4 bases, J lost 7 bases, and 13 bases lay in between. Germline values: CDR1 SGHVS, CDR2 FQNEAQ. CDR3 loop: CASSSQGHGEAFF. CDR3 DNA: TGTGCCAGCAGCTCGCAGGGGCACGGTGAAGCTTTCTTT.

The chain couples TRBV27 to TRBJ2-7; D may be TRBD2 (5 bases). Germline assignment: CDR1 MNHEY and CDR2 SMNVEV (reference sequence). Between the trimmed V and J ends, which lost 3 bases and 2 bases, there was a span of 8 bases. The CDR3 contains 13 residues. This CDR3 is CASSFPGAYEQYF. As DNA, the CDR3 is TGTGCCAGCAGTTTCCCCGGGGCCTACGAGCAGTACTTC.

The chain employs TRBV9 and TRBJ2-1; 12 bases match TRBD1. Germline V gene sequence: CDR1 SGDLS, CDR2 YYNGEE. V shed 2 bases, J shed 7 bases, and the junction held 4 bases outside the gene matches. CDR3 length equals 15 residues. The CDR3 coding sequence is TGTGCCAGCAGCGTCCCGGGACAGGGGGCAAATGAGCAGTTCTTC. Its protein product is CASSVPGQGANEQFF.

The chain is built from TRBV28 and TRBJ2-1, with TRBD2 matching 7 bases. Trimming took 4 bases from V and 6 from J; bases not matched to a gene: 12. The CDR3 sequence is 16 residues long. Germline loops: CDR1 MDHEN, CDR2 SYDVKM. The CDR3: CASSSNPQAGVNEQFF. Here the CDR3 DNA reads TGTGCCAGCAGTTCTAACCCCCAGGCGGGAGTCAATGAGCAGTTCTTC.

The genes are TRBV4-3 and TRBJ2-3; 8 positions agree with TRBD2. V was pared by 0 bases and J by 6 bases, with 14 bases of the junction left unmatched. This CDR3 comprises 18 residues. From germline, CDR1 is LGHNA and CDR2 YSLEER. CDR3 bases: TGCGCCAGCAGCCAAGATAGGGAAGGCGGGGGGCCCCAGGATACGCAGTATTTT. Its translation: CASSQDREGGGPQDTQYF.

The chain has TRBV9 and TRBJ1-1; D ambiguous. V shed 3 bases and J shed 1 base, with 10 bases lying between them. This CDR3 spans 14 amino acids. Germline-derived CDR1 and CDR2 are SGDLS and YYNGEE. In nucleotides, the CDR3 is TGTGCCAGCAGCGGGGAGCCGTCGAACACTGAAGCTTTCTTT. Amino acids: CASSGEPSNTEAFF.

This rearrangement joins TRBV6-5 to TRBJ1-2; the D is unclear. The CDR3 is made up of 14 amino acids. V dropped 0 bases and J dropped 1 base, with 6 bases sitting between them. Germline V gene data show CDR1 as MNHEY and CDR2 as SVGAGI. The CDR3 loop reads CASSYSGINYGYTF. Here the CDR3 DNA reads TGTGCCAGCAGTTACTCCGGGATTAACTATGGCTACACCTTC.

This clone was seen once. The gene calls are TRBV7-7 and TRBJ2-2; D call uncertain. With 5 bases removed from V and 1 base from J, the gap between germline ends came to 5 bases. Germline V gene data show CDR1 as SSHAT and CDR2 as FNYEAQ (reference sequence). CDR3 size: 13 residues. The CDR3 nucleotides are TGTGCCAGCAGCGCCAGGAACACCGGGGAGCTGTTTTTT. It codes for CASSARNTGELFF.